These T cell receptor beta chains were read from a single sample in a study of cytotoxic CD8 clonotypes in ibrutinib-treated CLL. Method: immunoSEQ multiplex PCR; TCRdb's copy keeps in-frame clones and lacks some. There are approximately 300,000 clones in the sample; just under 80% occur only once, and about 6.7% lies in the top ten. Sequences were derived from PBMCs, sampled before ibrutinib treatment. The receptors were gathered from a human donor with chronic lymphocytic leukemia. The CDR3 runs from the conserved cysteine through the conserved F or W. The D gene is left open where the match is weak. Clone size is not always given. Where it is, it says once, few, many or a class for expanded clones.

v_gene: TRBV7-2; abundance: once; j_gene: TRBJ2-5; d_gene: .; CDR3nt: TGTGCCAGCAGCTCAACTCAGGAGGGTGGGCAGTACTTC; CDR3aa: CASSSTQEGGQYF
v_gene: TRBV30; abundance: once; j_gene: TRBJ2-7; d_gene: .; CDR3nt: TGTGCCTGGAGTGTACGGTGGGGAGGTGCTCGCTACGAGCAGTACTTC; CDR3aa: CAWSVRWGGARYEQYF
v_gene: TRBV18; abundance: .; j_gene: TRBJ2-5; d_gene: .; CDR3nt: TGTGCCAGCTCACTAGGACAACACTACCAAGAGACCCAGTACTTC; CDR3aa: CASSLGQHYQETQYF
v_gene: TRBV18; abundance: .; j_gene: TRBJ2-2; d_gene: TRBD1; CDR3nt: TGTGCCAGCTCACCCTCACAAAACAGGGGGCAGACCGGGGAGCTGTTTTTT; CDR3aa: CASSPSQNRGQTGELFF
v_gene: TRBV5-6; abundance: .; j_gene: TRBJ1-4; d_gene: .; CDR3nt: TGTGCCAGCAGCTTGGCCGGTCAAGCTGAAAAACTGTTTTTT; CDR3aa: CASSLAGQAEKLFF
v_gene: TRBV6-6; abundance: .; j_gene: TRBJ1-4; d_gene: .; CDR3nt: TGTGCCAGCAGAAGGACGGCAACTAATGAAAAACTGTTTTTT; CDR3aa: CASRRTATNEKLFF
v_gene: TRBV20-1; abundance: .; j_gene: TRBJ2-7; d_gene: .; CDR3nt: TGCAGTGGACTCTTGAGGGGCGAGCAGTACTTC; CDR3aa: CSGLLRGEQYF
v_gene: TRBV28; abundance: .; j_gene: TRBJ2-3; d_gene: TRBD2; CDR3nt: TGTGCCAGCAGTTTATTCGGGGGGGACGGACACACAGATACGCAGTATTTT; CDR3aa: CASSLFGGDGHTDTQYF
v_gene: TRBV28; abundance: .; j_gene: TRBJ2-7; d_gene: .; CDR3nt: TGTGCCAGCAGTCCAGCGTGGGGCGAGCAGTACTTC; CDR3aa: CASSPAWGEQYF
v_gene: TRBV27; abundance: .; j_gene: TRBJ2-3; d_gene: .; CDR3nt: TGTGCCAGCAGTTTATCGGCTACTGTGGATACGCAGTATTTT; CDR3aa: CASSLSATVDTQYF
v_gene: TRBV7-6; abundance: few; j_gene: TRBJ1-1; d_gene: TRBD1; CDR3nt: TGTGCCAGCAGCTTAGCCTGGACAGGCACTGAAGCTTTCTTT; CDR3aa: CASSLAWTGTEAFF
v_gene: TRBV2; abundance: .; j_gene: TRBJ2-7; d_gene: .; CDR3nt: TGTGCCAGCAGTCGGAGGCTCAGTGAAGGCTACGAGCAGTACTTC; CDR3aa: CASSRRLSEGYEQYF
v_gene: TRBV5-8; abundance: .; j_gene: TRBJ1-1; d_gene: .; CDR3nt: TGTGCCAGCAGTCCCGGGGGGCTGGGGAACACTGAAGCTTTCTTT; CDR3aa: CASSPGGLGNTEAFF
v_gene: TRBV28; abundance: .; j_gene: TRBJ1-5; d_gene: TRBD1; CDR3nt: TGTGCCAGCAGGGGGACAGGGAGCAATCAGCCCCAGCATTTT; CDR3aa: CASRGTGSNQPQHF
v_gene: TRBV5-4; abundance: .; j_gene: TRBJ2-1; d_gene: .; CDR3nt: TGTGCCAGCAGCCTACTCGCGAGCTCCTACAATGAGCAGTTCTTC; CDR3aa: CASSLLASSYNEQFF